One and the same sample provided the 15 T cell receptor beta chains below, sequenced in a study of metastatic and nonmetastatic thyroid tumors. Thyroid surgery had not been preceded by any treatment in any patient. Using MiXCR, TCRdb reanalyzed the PCR reads. Among over 15,000 clones listed, around 16% were seen once. Sequencing input: blood. These receptors all stem from a male donor with papillary thyroid cancer or a benign thyroid nodule (not recorded which). Some clones in this sample may be carry-over from other donors' samples.

Ten or more counts support this clone. This chain uses TRBV28 with TRBJ2-7; unclear D gene. CDR1 is MDHEN, CDR2 SYDVKM, per germline. V gave up 5 bases and J gave up 3 bases, with 11 bases separating them. This CDR3 has 13 residues. The CDR3 bases are TGTGCCAGCAGTATGACTCCGGGCTACGAGCAGTACTTC. Translation: CASSMTPGYEQYF.

The gene calls are TRBV11-1 and TRBJ2-3, with D possibly being TRBD2 (6 bases). The length of the CDR3 is 16 residues. The V and J ends lost 5 bases and 0 bases respectively, with 15 bases between them. Germline CDR1 reads SGHAT; CDR2 reads FQDESV (reference sequence). Here the CDR3 reads CASSRGLRVSTDTQYF. The CDR3 DNA is TGTGCCAGCAGCCGGGGGTTGCGGGTTAGCACAGATACGCAGTATTTT.

In its sample, this clone was seen many times. This chain uses TRBV18 with TRBJ2-7; TRBD2 aligns across 7 bases. The CDR3 sequence is 15 residues long. Germline CDR1 and CDR2: KGHSH and LQKENI. Trimming cost V 2 bases and J 0 bases; bases outside gene matches: 4. The CDR3 DNA reads as TGTGCCAGCTCACCAGGGAGGGGCAGCTCCTACGAGCAGTACTTC. This encodes CASSPGRGSSYEQYF. The entire variable domain, with the rest obtained from reference TRBV18 and TRBJ2-7, is as follows: NAGVMQNPRHLVRRRGQEARLRCSPMKGHSHVYWYRQLPEEGLKFMVYLQKENIIDESGMPKERFSAEFPKEGPSILRIQQVVRGDSAAYFCASSPGRGSSYEQYFGPGTRLTVT.

There are many counts of this clone. This chain uses TRBV6-4 with TRBJ2-2; D is unclear. The CDR3 has 14 amino acids. Germline V gene lookup returns CDR1 MRHNA and CDR2 SNTAGT. Trimming left V 4 bases short and J 2 bases short, with 8 bases between. The DNA of the CDR3 is TGTGCCAGCAGTGTAGACGGTAACACCGGGGAGCTGTTTTTT. It encodes CASSVDGNTGELFF.

This clone was observed many times. The genes are TRBV28 and TRBJ2-7; 9 nucleotides line up with TRBD2. This CDR3 region has 14 residues. The germline CDR1 and CDR2 sequences are MDHEN and SYDVKM. Germline trimming cut 3 bases from V and 5 bases from J; bases unmatched to any gene: 5. CDR3 protein: CASSFSGRTDEQYF. Here the CDR3 DNA reads TGTGCCAGCAGTTTCAGCGGGAGGACCGACGAGCAGTACTTC. The whole variable domain, remainder taken from reference TRBV28 and TRBJ2-7, is DVKVTQSSRYLVKRTGEKVFLECVQDMDHENMFWYRQDPGLGLRLIYFSYDVKMKEKGDIPEGYSVSREKKERFSLILESASTNQTSMYLCASSFSGRTDEQYFGPGTRLTVT.

There are a few counts of this clone. The rearrangement joins TRBV6-1 to TRBJ1-2, with a weak D call TRBD1 (5 bases). V lost 6 bases and J 6 bases, leaving 17 bases between the germline ends. Germline CDR1 and CDR2: MNHNS and SASEGT. The CDR3 contains 14 residues. CDR3 sequence: CASSRGGVGDGYTF. DNA for the CDR3: TGTGCCAGCAGCCGCGGGGGGGTGGGGGATGGCTACACCTTC.

This clone came up many times. V is TRBV19 and J is TRBJ1-2; D not certain. There are 14 residues in the CDR3. The V gene lost 6 bases and the J gene lost 6 bases, with 17 bases spanning the gap. Germline V gene lookup returns CDR1 LNHDA and CDR2 SQIVND (reference sequence). CDR3 residues: CASRRISSLDGYTF. As DNA, the CDR3 is TGTGCCAGTAGGAGAATATCCTCTTTGGATGGCTACACCTTC.

The genes are TRBV11-3 and TRBJ2-1; unclear D gene. The CDR3 has 18 amino acids. Germline lookup yields CDR1 SGHNT and CDR2 YENEEA. V lost 4 bases to trimming and J lost 0 bases, with 19 bases between them. The CDR3 protein is CASSSFPTRSSSYNEQFF. In DNA form, the CDR3 reads TGTGCCAGCAGCTCGTTTCCTACTCGTTCTAGCTCCTACAATGAGCAGTTCTTC.

This clone was counted many times. The chain carries TRBV10-1 and TRBJ2-7; TRBD2 might be the D (6 bases). Trimming left V 5 bases short and J 3 bases short, with 14 bases between. Germline V gene sequence: CDR1 WNHNN, CDR2 SYGVQD (reference sequence). There are 14 residues in the CDR3. The CDR3 nucleotides read TGCGCCAGCAGTCTCGGGCGGGAATACTACGAGCAGTACTTC. Translated: CASSLGREYYEQYF.

Many counts were recorded for this clone. The J gene is TRBJ2-4, the V gene TRBV18; 12 bases agree with TRBD2. CDR3 length equals 14 residues. V was pared by 5 bases and J by 6 bases, with 2 bases of the junction left unmatched. Germline lookup yields CDR1 KGHSH and CDR2 LQKENI. The CDR3 is CASSEGLAGNIQYF. Written as DNA, the CDR3 is TGTGCCAGCTCAGAGGGACTAGCGGGAAACATTCAGTACTTC.

In its sample, this clone ranks as medium-sized. CDR3 protein: CASSVTGGAPYEQYF. Written as DNA, the CDR3 is TGTGCCAGCAGTGTGACAGGGGGCGCACCCTACGAGCAGTACTTC. The genes are TRBV6-1 and TRBJ2-7; 10 nucleotides match TRBD1. Trimming took 4 bases from V and 2 from J; bases not matched to a gene: 5. Germline V gives CDR1 MNHNS, CDR2 SASEGT. The CDR3 has 15 amino acids.

There are many counts of this clone. The junction departs from germline at one end; a sequencing error may be responsible. Other nucleotide sequences in the sample specify the same CDR3. The chain links TRBV28 to TRBJ2-5, with D possibly matching TRBD2 (5 bases). The CDR3 totals 18 residues. Germline V lookup: CDR1 MDHEN, CDR2 SYDVKM. The CDR3 protein is CASSFRGFAGGGQETQYF. CDR3 DNA: TGTGCCAGCAGTTTTCGGGGATTCGCAGGAGGTGGGCAAGAGACCCAGTACTTT.

This clone was recorded many times. The V gene is TRBV24-1, the J gene TRBJ2-5; D is possibly TRBD1 (6 bases). The CDR3 sequence is 15 residues long. Per germline, CDR1 KGHDR and CDR2 SFDVKD. Trimming removed 0 bases from V and 3 bases from J, with 10 bases in between. The CDR3 reads CATSDLTGLEETQYF. The CDR3 nucleotides read TGTGCCACCAGTGATTTGACAGGGTTGGAAGAGACCCAGTACTTC.

This clone was detected ten times or more. CDR3 coding DNA: TGTGCCAGCAGCCAAGACGGGACAGGGAATTTTACCCAAGTCAATGAGCAGTTCTTC. Translated, it gives CASSQDGTGNFTQVNEQFF. V is TRBV3-1 and J is TRBJ2-1, with 9 bases aligning to TRBD1. Germline CDR1 is LGHDT and CDR2 is YNNKEL (reference sequence). V trimming: 0 bases; J trimming: 6 bases; junction bases outside the gene matches: 15. CDR3 length: 19 residues.

This clone was counted at least ten times. The chain has TRBV5-8 and TRBJ1-2, with 10 bases aligning to TRBD1. Germline-derived CDR1 and CDR2 are SGHTS and YDEGEE. With 4 bases clipped from V and 5 bases from J, the junction kept 2 bases outside the gene matches. The CDR3 consists of 13 residues. The CDR3 DNA sequence: TGTGCCAGCAGCCCGGGACAGGGGTATGGCTACACCTTC. The encoded protein is CASSPGQGYGYTF.